The subject of this entry is one TCR beta chain. The treatment here: some 20 received Ad26.COV2.S at low or high dose, single or two shots; about 5 received placebo; per-sample allocation not given. Samples came from day 63 after the first vaccine or placebo injection. This sample is part of a study of Ad26.COV2.S vaccination and SARS-CoV-2 variants. Generated by immunoSEQ multiplex PCR, the TCRdb table keeps only in-frame clones and is missing some. The sample consists of some 480,000 clones, roughly nine tenths of them appearing once. V lost 0 bases and J lost 4; bases outside the gene matches: 6. The CDR3 length is 16 residues. The germline V gene has CDR1 SGHDT and CDR2 YYEEEE.

The sample consisted of peripheral blood, taken in a trial of Ad26.COV2.S vaccine versus placebo. This sequence joins TRBV5-6 and TRBJ2-5; 10 bases agree with TRBD1. This sequence originates from a person aged 18-65 years who received the Ad26.COV2.S COVID-19 vaccine or a placebo. The CDR3 spells CASSLEGQGITETQYF. The DNA for the CDR3 is TGTGCCAGCAGCTTGGAGGGACAGGGGATTACAGAGACCCAGTACTTC.